A single T cell receptor (beta chain) is shown here with its context. Authors' analysis steps: Researchers report that nucleated cell counts were estimated from reference gene primer amplification. This table comes from immunoSEQ multiplex PCR, and its TCRdb copy is limited to in-frame clones, with some not included. For V, J and clone size, that table is used; D and trimming come from the DNA. The sample shows roughly 200,000 clones, 80% to 90% of them seen only once. Per germline, CDR1 SEHNR and CDR2 FQNEAQ (reference sequence). V was trimmed by 5 bases and J by 1 base, leaving 19 bases between them. The CDR3 spans 17 residues. The sample is drawn from a study of blood T cell repertoires in COVID-19. As for the study in general: Samples of COVID-19 (acute and convalescent) were obtained from the United States, Italy and Spain.

Participants' own reports of clinical history determined their cohort assignment. The recovered donors of Cohort 3 showed two negative PCRs, clearance, or symptom resolution. Sequenced material: PBMCs or T cells enriched from blood (not recorded which). The chain is built from TRBV7-9 and TRBJ2-3; tentatively, D is TRBD2 (7 bases). This sequence originates from a middle-aged man who had recovered from COVID-19. The CDR3 is CASSPRGGLRRTDTQYF. The CDR3 DNA follows: TGTGCCAGCAGCCCGAGGGGGGGACTACGGCGCACAGATACGCAGTATTTT.